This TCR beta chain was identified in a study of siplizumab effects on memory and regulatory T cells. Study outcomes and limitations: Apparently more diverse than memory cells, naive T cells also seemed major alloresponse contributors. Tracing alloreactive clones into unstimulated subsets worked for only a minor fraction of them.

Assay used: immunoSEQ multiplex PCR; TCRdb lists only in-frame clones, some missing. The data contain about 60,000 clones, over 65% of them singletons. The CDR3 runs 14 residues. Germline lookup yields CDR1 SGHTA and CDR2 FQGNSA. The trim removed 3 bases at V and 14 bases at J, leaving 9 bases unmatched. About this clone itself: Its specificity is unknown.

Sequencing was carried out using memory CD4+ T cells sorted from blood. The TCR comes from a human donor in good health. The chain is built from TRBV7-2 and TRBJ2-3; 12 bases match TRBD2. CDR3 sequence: CASSFRTSGAIGYF. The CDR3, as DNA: TGTGCCAGCAGCTTCCGGACTAGCGGGGCCATTGGGTATTTT.